These T cell receptor beta chains were read from a single sample in a study of T-cell memory formation after mild COVID-19. One entry per CDR3 protein results from TCRdb running MiXCR on the 5' RACE reads. The sample has roughly 370,000 distinct CDR3 sequences; about 15% are singletons. The sample taken for sequencing was PBMCs or a T cell subset sorted from them (not recorded which). The receptors come from a man younger than 35 who had mild COVID-19 (a few samples of this study predate the infection). Cell type and time point are not known. CDR3s include the opening cysteine and the closing phenylalanine or tryptophan. A D gene is named only where the DNA matches it firmly. Expanded clones get a size class; other rows say once, few or many, or leave the size out.

TRBV6-1	few	.	TRBJ1-5	CASSELGNQPQHF	TGTGCCAGCAGTGAGTTAGGCAATCAGCCCCAGCATTTT
TRBV5-8	once	.	TRBJ2-4	CAAGKLAKNIQYF	TGTGCCGCCGGGAAGCTAGCCAAAAACATTCAGTACTTC
TRBV12-3/TRBV12-4	.	.	TRBJ2-2	CASSPFGPGELFF	TGTGCCAGCAGCCCCTTTGGGCCCGGGGAGCTGTTTTTT
TRBV5-1	many	.	TRBJ1-1	CASSLQGGTEAFF	TGCGCCAGCAGCTTGCAGGGAGGCACTGAAGCTTTCTTT
TRBV6-2/TRBV6-3	few	.	TRBJ1-6	CAISNGVYGSPLHF	TGTGCCATATCGAACGGAGTTTATGGATCACCCCTCCACTTT
TRBV2	few	TRBD2	TRBJ2-1	CANLAGVGQFF	TGTGCCAATCTAGCGGGGGTAGGGCAGTTCTTC
TRBV5-6	few	.	TRBJ1-2	CASSRTSGGYTF	TGTGCCAGCAGCCGGACTTCGGGTGGCTACACCTTC
TRBV27	.	TRBD1	TRBJ1-1	CASSLSIYFGAGGNTEAFF	TGTGCCAGCAGTTTATCGATCTATTTTGGGGCAGGGGGCAACACTGAAGCTTTCTTT
TRBV7-9	.	.	TRBJ1-2	CASSLGWSSKNYGYTF	TGTGCCAGCAGCTTGGGGTGGAGCTCGAAGAACTATGGCTACACCTTC
TRBV7-2	many	TRBD2	TRBJ2-5	CASGRGTSVETQYF	TGTGCCAGCGGCCGCGGGACTAGCGTGGAGACCCAGTACTTC
TRBV20-1	.	.	TRBJ1-2	CSASTQGGYTF	TGCAGTGCTAGTACCCAGGGCGGCTACACCTTC
TRBV6-2/TRBV6-3	.	TRBD1	TRBJ1-5	CASSYWTGGQPQHF	TGTGCCAGCAGTTACTGGACAGGGGGTCAGCCCCAGCATTTT
TRBV12-3/TRBV12-4	.	TRBD2	TRBJ2-7	CASTFGLAGTYEQYF	TGTGCCAGCACCTTCGGGCTAGCGGGGACCTACGAGCAGTACTTC
TRBV5-1	many	.	TRBJ2-2	CASSLQGSSGELFF	TGTGCCAGCAGCTTGCAAGGGTCTTCCGGGGAGCTGTTTTTT
TRBV6-5	few	.	TRBJ1-5	CASSGGRAQPQHF	TGTGCCAGCAGTGGGGGCAGGGCCCAGCCCCAGCATTTT
TRBV12-3/TRBV12-4	.	TRBD1	TRBJ1-1	CASSLSGTGIDGAFF	TGTGCCAGCAGTTTAAGTGGGACAGGGATTGACGGAGCTTTCTTT
TRBV5-1	.	TRBD1	TRBJ2-1	CASSSTGGNNEQFF	TGCGCCAGCAGCTCGACAGGGGGGAACAATGAGCAGTTCTTC
TRBV7-2	.	.	TRBJ2-1	CASSLAVGSSYNEQFF	TGTGCCAGCAGCTTAGCAGTGGGGAGCTCCTACAATGAGCAGTTCTTC
TRBV7-9	once	.	TRBJ1-1	CASSSPQGFEAFF	TGTGCCAGCAGCTCGCCTCAGGGTTTTGAAGCTTTCTTT
TRBV5-1	few	TRBD2	TRBJ2-2	CASSLGTSAGELFF	TGCGCCAGCAGCTTGGGGACTAGCGCCGGGGAGCTGTTTTTT
TRBV29-1	.	.	TRBJ1-2	CSVEEGTAENYGYTF	TGCAGCGTTGAAGAAGGTACGGCGGAGAACTATGGCTACACCTTC
TRBV21-1	.	.	TRBJ1-3	CASSTVHRPIYF	TGTGCCAGCAGCACCGTCCACCGCCCCATATATTTT
TRBV6-6	.	TRBD1	TRBJ1-5	CASSYAGQGFQPQHF	TGTGCCAGCAGTTACGCGGGACAGGGCTTTCAGCCCCAGCATTTT
TRBV4-2	few	TRBD2	TRBJ2-3	CASSQDRAGGADTQYF	TGTGCCAGCAGCCAAGATCGCGCGGGGGGCGCAGATACGCAGTATTTT